The clone carrying this T cell receptor beta chain was found once. Antigen: not known. No DNA is shown, since the ends of the CDR3 on it are uncertain; the CDR3 is the one TCRdb lists. These data come from a study of metastatic and nonmetastatic thyroid tumors. Study in general: Both malignant and benign thyroid patients supplied peripheral blood and tumor or nodule tissue samples, across which the repertoires of these patients were then compared. Whole-study findings and limits: Significantly higher TCR beta diversity was reportedly seen in malignant thyroid tumors than benign nodules, in blood and tumor.

Ahead of thyroid surgery, no patient had received treatment of any kind. TCRdb used MiXCR to call clones anew from the PCR reads. The sample includes 30,000 to 35,000 clones, roughly 17% of them seen just once. 22 amino acids form the CDR3, both terminal residues included. This TCR derives from a female donor with papillary thyroid cancer or a benign thyroid nodule (not recorded which). Some clones in this sample may be carry-over from other donors' samples. The material sequenced was blood. V usage is TRBV7-5 and J usage is TRBJ1-5; TRBD1 reflects the table's D call only, with no check against the DNA. TRBV7-5 is noted as a pseudogene. The CDR3 is CISVPAAQLRDRGPEGNQPQHF.